This T cell receptor beta chain is from a study of blood T cell repertoires in COVID-19. Measured with immunoSEQ multiplex PCR; TCRdb has only the in-frame clones, and not every one. This sample carries 15,000 to 20,000 clones, just over 85% of them seen once, and the ten largest clones take around 2.8%. The V end was cut by 6 bases, the J end by 5 bases, with 7 bases between. This CDR3 region has 11 residues. The germline V gene has CDR1 MNHEY and CDR2 SMNVEV (reference sequence). This chain joins TRBV27 and TRBJ1-1, with D possibly matching TRBD1 (5 bases). This clonotype was obtained from a human donor in a cohort sampled during active COVID-19. Sample: peripheral blood. In nucleotides, the CDR3 is TGTGCCAGCAGGGGGGGAACTGAAGCTTTCTTT. This encodes CASRGGTEAFF.